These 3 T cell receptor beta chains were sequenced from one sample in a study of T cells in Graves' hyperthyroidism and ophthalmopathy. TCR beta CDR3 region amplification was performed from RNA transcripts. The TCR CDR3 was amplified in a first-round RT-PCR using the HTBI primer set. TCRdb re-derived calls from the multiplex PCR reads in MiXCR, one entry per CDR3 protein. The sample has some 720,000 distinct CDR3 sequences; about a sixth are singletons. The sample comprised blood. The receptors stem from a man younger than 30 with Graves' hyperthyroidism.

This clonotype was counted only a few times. CDR3 in DNA: TGTGCCAGCAGCTTAGCGAATGCGGGGGCGGGAGGCTACACCTTC. It is translated as CASSLANAGAGGYTF. This chain connects TRBV7-2 to TRBJ1-2; possibly TRBD1 for D (6 bases). The ends were cut back, 0 bases at V and 8 bases at J, with 16 bases in the middle. The germline CDR1 and CDR2 sequences are SGHTA and FQGNSA. The CDR3 spans 15 residues.

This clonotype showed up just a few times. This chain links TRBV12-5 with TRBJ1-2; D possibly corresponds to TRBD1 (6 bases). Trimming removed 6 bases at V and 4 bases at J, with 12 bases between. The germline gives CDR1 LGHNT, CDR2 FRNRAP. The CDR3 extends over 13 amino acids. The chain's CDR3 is CASGLTGRYGYTF. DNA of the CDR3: TGTGCTAGTGGCCTTACAGGGCGCTATGGCTACACCTTC.

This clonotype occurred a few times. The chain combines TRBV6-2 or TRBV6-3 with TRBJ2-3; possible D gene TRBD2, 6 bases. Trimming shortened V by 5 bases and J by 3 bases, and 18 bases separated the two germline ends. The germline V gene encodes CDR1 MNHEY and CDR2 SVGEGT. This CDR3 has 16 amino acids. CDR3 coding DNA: TGTGCCAGCAGTACTAATCTTCGGGGGAAGACAGATACGCAGTATTTT. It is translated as CASSTNLRGKTDTQYF.